This TCR beta chain was retrieved from a study of early T cells in non-severe SARS-CoV-2 infection. Study in general: Sequencing was performed on bulk RNA from unsorted whole blood, leaving chains unpaired.

Individual cDNA molecules received unique molecular identifiers during library preparation. Via MiXCR, TCRdb re-called the 5' RACE reads, giving one row per CDR3 protein. This table holds 50,000 or so distinct CDR3 sequences, 12% found once. CDR1 MDHEN and CDR2 SYDVKM come from the germline V gene. Trimming left V 4 bases short and J 8 bases short, with 11 bases between. The CDR3 has 12 amino acids. The rearrangement uses TRBV28 and TRBJ1-2; tentatively, D is TRBD1 (5 bases). Sequenced: whole blood. This TCR came from an adult who was a healthcare worker with PCR-confirmed SARS-CoV-2 infection or an uninfected control (not recorded which). CDR3 sequence reads: CASSYDSPGYTF. The CDR3 DNA reads TGTGCCAGCAGTTACGACAGTCCCGGCTACACCTTC.